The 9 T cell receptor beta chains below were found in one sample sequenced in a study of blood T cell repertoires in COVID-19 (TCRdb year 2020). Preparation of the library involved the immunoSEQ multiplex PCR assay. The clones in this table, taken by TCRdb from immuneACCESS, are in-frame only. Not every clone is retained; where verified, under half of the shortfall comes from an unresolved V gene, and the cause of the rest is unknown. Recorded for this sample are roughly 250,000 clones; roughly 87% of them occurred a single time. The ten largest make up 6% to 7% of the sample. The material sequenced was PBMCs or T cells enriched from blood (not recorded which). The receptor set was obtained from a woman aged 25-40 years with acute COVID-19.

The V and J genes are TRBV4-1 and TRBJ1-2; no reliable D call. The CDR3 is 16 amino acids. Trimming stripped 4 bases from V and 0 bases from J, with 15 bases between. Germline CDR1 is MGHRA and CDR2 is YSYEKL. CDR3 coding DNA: TGCGCCAGCAGCCCCCGGGAGAGGGCCTCTAACTATGGCTACACCTTC. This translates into CASSPRERASNYGYTF.

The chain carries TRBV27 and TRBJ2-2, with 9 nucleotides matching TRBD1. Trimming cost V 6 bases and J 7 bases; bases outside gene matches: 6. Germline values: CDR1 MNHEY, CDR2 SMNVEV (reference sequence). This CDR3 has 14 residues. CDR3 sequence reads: CASSLGTGIGELFF. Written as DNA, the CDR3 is TGTGCCAGCAGCTTGGGGACAGGGATCGGGGAGCTGTTTTTT.

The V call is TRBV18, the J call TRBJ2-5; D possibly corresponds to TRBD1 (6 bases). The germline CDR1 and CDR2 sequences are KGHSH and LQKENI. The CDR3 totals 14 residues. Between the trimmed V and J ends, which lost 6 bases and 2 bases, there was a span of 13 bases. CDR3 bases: TGTGCCAGCTCCCCAACAGGGTCGCAAGAGACCCAGTACTTC. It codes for CASSPTGSQETQYF.

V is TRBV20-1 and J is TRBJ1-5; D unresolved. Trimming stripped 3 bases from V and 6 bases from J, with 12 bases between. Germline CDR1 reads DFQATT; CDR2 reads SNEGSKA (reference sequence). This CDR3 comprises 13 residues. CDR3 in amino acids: CSASSVGSQPQHF. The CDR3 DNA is TGCAGTGCTAGTTCTGTAGGGAGTCAGCCCCAGCATTTT.

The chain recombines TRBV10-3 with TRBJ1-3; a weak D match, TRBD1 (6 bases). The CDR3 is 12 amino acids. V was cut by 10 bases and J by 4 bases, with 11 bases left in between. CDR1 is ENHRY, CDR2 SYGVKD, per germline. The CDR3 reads CASRQEGNTIYF. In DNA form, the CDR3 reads TGTGCCAGCCGACAGGAAGGAAACACCATATATTTT.

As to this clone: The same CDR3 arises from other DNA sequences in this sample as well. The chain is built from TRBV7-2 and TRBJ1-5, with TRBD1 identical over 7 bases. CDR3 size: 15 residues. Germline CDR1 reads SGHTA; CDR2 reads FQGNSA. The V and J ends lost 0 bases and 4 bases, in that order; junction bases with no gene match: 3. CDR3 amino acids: CASSLAGGGNQPQHF. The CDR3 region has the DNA TGTGCCAGCAGCTTAGCAGGGGGCGGAAATCAGCCCCAGCATTTT.

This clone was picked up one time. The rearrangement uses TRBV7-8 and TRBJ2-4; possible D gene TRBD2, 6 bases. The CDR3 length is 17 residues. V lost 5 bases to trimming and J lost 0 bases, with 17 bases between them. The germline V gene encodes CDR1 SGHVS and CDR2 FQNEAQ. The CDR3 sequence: CASSTSEGILAKNIQYF. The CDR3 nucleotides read TGTGCCAGCAGCACCTCGGAGGGGATCCTAGCCAAAAACATTCAGTACTTC.

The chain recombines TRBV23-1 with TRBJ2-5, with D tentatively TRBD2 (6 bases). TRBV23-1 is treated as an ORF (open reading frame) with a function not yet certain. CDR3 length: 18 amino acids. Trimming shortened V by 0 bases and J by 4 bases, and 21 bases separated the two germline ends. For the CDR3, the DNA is TGCGCCAGCAGTCAATCGGGGACGGGAGCACCGGGGATAGAGACCCAGTACTTC. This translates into CASSQSGTGAPGIETQYF.

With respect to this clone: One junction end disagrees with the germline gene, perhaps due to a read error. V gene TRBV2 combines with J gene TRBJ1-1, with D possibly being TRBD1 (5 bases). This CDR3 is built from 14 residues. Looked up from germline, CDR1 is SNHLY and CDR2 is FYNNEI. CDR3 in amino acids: CASSEGGRGTEAFF. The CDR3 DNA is TGTGCCAGCAGCGAAGGTGGTAGGGGCACTGAAGCTTTCTTT.